The 16 T cell receptor beta chains reported below all come from one sample, sequenced in a study of T cell clones after liver transplantation. Sequenced by immunoSEQ multiplex PCR; TCRdb stores in-frame clones only, minus some. The sample carries 70,000 to 95,000 clones, roughly 83% recorded once. The input for sequencing was CD4+ T cells from blood, taken at the 22-month timepoint. Receptors were obtained from a human patient who received a liver transplant. These T cells may partly come from the graft donor.

The V call is TRBV5-1, the J call TRBJ2-5, with TRBD1 identical over 7 bases. V shed 2 bases and J 4 bases; nucleotides not matched to a gene: 2. This CDR3 region has 13 residues. CDR1 is SGHRS, CDR2 YFSETQ, per germline. The CDR3 loop is CASSLTGAETQYF. CDR3 bases: TGCGCCAGCAGCTTAACAGGGGCAGAGACCCAGTACTTC.

The chain combines TRBV7-2 with TRBJ1-6; no definite D call. The CDR3 extends over 14 amino acids. V was pared by 0 bases and J by 10 bases, with 10 bases between. In germline, CDR1 is SGHTA, CDR2 FQGNSA. CDR3 amino acids: CASSLATGKSPLHF. As DNA, the CDR3 is TGTGCCAGCAGCTTAGCAACGGGGAAGTCACCCCTCCACTTT.

Concerning this clone itself: A read error may produce the germline difference seen at one junction end. V and J are TRBV7-7 and TRBJ2-1; maybe TRBD1 (6 bases). The germline gives CDR1 SSHAT, CDR2 FNYEAQ (reference sequence). There are 14 residues in the CDR3. CDR3 DNA sequence: TGTGCTAGCAGCTTAGCCGAGGACAGTAATGAGCAGTTCTTC. Amino acid sequence: CASSLAEDSNEQFF.

The rearrangement links TRBV6-5 to TRBJ1-5; the match to TRBD1 covers 7 bases. The CDR3 sequence is 15 residues long. Germline V CDR1 and CDR2: MNHEY, SVGAGI. V shed 5 bases, J shed 0 bases, and the junction held 4 bases outside the gene matches. CDR3 in amino acids: CASSTGTDSNQPQHF. Here the CDR3 DNA reads TGTGCCAGCAGTACCGGGACAGATAGCAATCAGCCCCAGCATTTT.

This chain joins TRBV7-2 and TRBJ1-1; possible D gene TRBD1, 5 bases. Germline-derived CDR1 and CDR2 are SGHTA and FQGNSA. The CDR3 covers 15 residues. Trimming left V 0 bases short and J 4 bases short, with 12 bases between. The CDR3 DNA follows: TGTGCCAGCAGCTTAGCGGTCAGGGCGGTCACTGAAGCTTTCTTT. It is translated as CASSLAVRAVTEAFF.

The chain is built from TRBV5-6 and TRBJ2-1; D is perhaps TRBD2 (6 bases). The V gene's germline CDR1 is SGHDT and CDR2 YYEEEE. Trimming cost V 7 bases and J 7 bases, with 27 bases left between them. The CDR3 consists of 17 residues. The CDR3 DNA sequence: TGTGCCAGCCAAATTGGCCGGGACTCGACGGGTAAGAATGAGCAGTTCTTC. Residues: CASQIGRDSTGKNEQFF. Complete variable domain (other parts from reference TRBV5-6 and TRBJ2-1): DAGVTQSPTHLIKTRGQQVTLRCSPKSGHDTVSWYQQALGQGPQFIFQYYEEEERQRGNFPDRFSGHQFPNYSSELNVNALLLGDSALYLCASQIGRDSTGKNEQFFGPGTRLTVL.

V is TRBV7-3 and J is TRBJ2-6, with D perhaps matching TRBD2 (5 bases). Trimming removed 6 bases from V and 0 bases from J, with 9 bases in between. This CDR3 is 15 amino acids long. Germline V gene sequence: CDR1 SGHTA, CDR2 FQGTGA. As DNA, the CDR3 is TGTGCCAGCAGTTTTGGAGGCTCTGGGGCCAACGTCCTGACTTTC. Translating it yields CASSFGGSGANVLTF.

This clone has more than one count but fewer than ten. This chain uses TRBV10-3 with TRBJ1-1, with D possibly TRBD1 on 6 matching bases. V gave up 10 bases and J gave up 4 bases, with 16 bases separating them. The CDR3 length is 13 residues. Germline V gene sequence: CDR1 ENHRY, CDR2 SYGVKD. CDR3 in amino acids: CATQGSGATEAFF. DNA for the CDR3: TGTGCCACCCAAGGCTCGGGGGCCACTGAAGCTTTCTTT.

The J gene is TRBJ1-5, the V gene TRBV19, with TRBD1 matching 8 bases. Looked up from germline, CDR1 is LNHDA and CDR2 is SQIVND (reference sequence). The trim removed 4 bases at V and 5 bases at J, leaving 7 bases unmatched. CDR3 length: 15 residues. In nucleotides, the CDR3 is TGTGCCAGTAGTACGACCGGGACAGGATATCAGCCCCAGCATTTT. Encoded protein: CASSTTGTGYQPQHF.

This clone showed up many times. V is TRBV2 and J is TRBJ2-7, with 8 bases fitting TRBD2. Germline lookup yields CDR1 SNHLY and CDR2 FYNNEI. Trimming removed 9 bases from V and 3 bases from J; junction bases left unmatched: 10. There are 14 residues in the CDR3. CDR3 nucleotide sequence: TGTGCCAGTGTCTCCGGGACTAGAGGCTACGAGCAGTACTTC. It specifies CASVSGTRGYEQYF.

The CDR3 DNA sequence: TGTGCCAGCAGCTTAGTGACGCGGGTCCGGAGCTCTGGGGCCAACGTCCTGACTTTC. Translating it yields CASSLVTRVRSSGANVLTF. The chain links TRBV7-2 to TRBJ2-6, with D perhaps TRBD2 (5 bases). V was cut by 1 base and J by 0 bases, with 16 bases left in between. The CDR3 sequence is 19 residues long. The germline gives CDR1 SGHTA, CDR2 FQGNSA.

This clone was recorded a few times. This rearrangement joins TRBV5-6 to TRBJ2-2; D may be TRBD2 (5 bases). V lost 3 bases and J 0 bases, leaving 12 bases between the germline ends. This CDR3 is 16 amino acids long. Germline V gene sequence: CDR1 SGHDT, CDR2 YYEEEE. The CDR3 nucleotides read TGTGCCAGCAGCTGGGTCGGGGATCCGAACACCGGGGAGCTGTTTTTT. Its protein product is CASSWVGDPNTGELFF.

This clone has a handful of counts. The chain employs TRBV14 and TRBJ2-5; D possibly matches TRBD1 or TRBD2 (5 bases each). Trimming shortened V by 4 bases and J by 5 bases, and 14 bases separated the two germline ends. The CDR3 extends over 14 amino acids. Germline CDR1 SGHDN, CDR2 FVKESK. DNA of the CDR3: TGTGCCAGCAGCCCCCACGTTGGGACGGAGACCCAGTACTTC. Translated, it gives CASSPHVGTETQYF.

The chain carries TRBV5-4 and TRBJ2-5; D ambiguous. Germline assignment: CDR1 SGHNT and CDR2 YYREEE (reference sequence). This CDR3 region has 14 residues. V lost 5 bases and J 0 bases, leaving 11 bases between the germline ends. Here the CDR3 reads CASRPFGYQETQYF. CDR3 nucleotide sequence: TGTGCCAGCAGACCCTTTGGGTACCAAGAGACCCAGTACTTC.

J is TRBJ1-1 and V is TRBV7-9; D is unclear. Germline lookup yields CDR1 SEHNR and CDR2 FQNEAQ (reference sequence). Trimming left V 5 bases short and J 3 bases short, with 13 bases between. The CDR3 length is 14 residues. CDR3 sequence: CASSIGLSHTEAFF. The CDR3 nucleotides read TGTGCCAGCAGCATAGGGTTGAGCCACACTGAAGCTTTCTTT.

Only one count was recorded for this clone. CDR3 in DNA: TGTGCCAGCAGTGATTCGGGCAGGTGGGGTGAAAAACTGTTTTTT. Its protein product is CASSDSGRWGEKLFF. The chain links TRBV2 to TRBJ1-4; D is unclear. Germline V CDR1 and CDR2: SNHLY, FYNNEI. The CDR3 loop spans 15 amino acids. V was trimmed by 3 bases and J by 7 bases, leaving 15 bases between them.